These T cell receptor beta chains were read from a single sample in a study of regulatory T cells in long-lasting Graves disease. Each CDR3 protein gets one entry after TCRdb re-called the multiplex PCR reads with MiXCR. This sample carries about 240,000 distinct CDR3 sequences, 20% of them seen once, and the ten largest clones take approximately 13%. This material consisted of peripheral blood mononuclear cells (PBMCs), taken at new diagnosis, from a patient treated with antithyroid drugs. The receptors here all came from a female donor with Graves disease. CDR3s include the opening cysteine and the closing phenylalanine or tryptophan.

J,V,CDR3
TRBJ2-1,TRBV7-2,CASSLTGLGRATRNEQFF
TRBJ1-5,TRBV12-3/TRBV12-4,CASSSGRQGLSQPQHF
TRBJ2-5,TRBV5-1,CASSFSGGETQYF
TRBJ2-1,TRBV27,CASSFGNEQFF
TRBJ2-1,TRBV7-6,CASSKGLAGGPGVGFF
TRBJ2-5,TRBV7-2,CASSNLLAETQYF
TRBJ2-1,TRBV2,CASELSSSYNEQFF
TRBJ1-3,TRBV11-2,CASSFAIQGFSGNTIYF
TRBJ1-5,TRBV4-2,CASSQDVAETWQPQHF
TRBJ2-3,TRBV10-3,CAISEAPDTQYF
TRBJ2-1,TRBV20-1,CSARSGLAGGYNEQFF
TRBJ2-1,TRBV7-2,CASSLARYEQFF
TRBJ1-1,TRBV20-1,CSADRGQGNTEAFF
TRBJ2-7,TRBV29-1,CSVGTTAYEQYF
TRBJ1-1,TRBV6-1,CASRPPRQGTEAFF
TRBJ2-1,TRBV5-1,CASSFDRRAQNEQFF
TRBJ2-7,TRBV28,CASLQEARPYEQYF
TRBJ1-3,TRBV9,CASSVRSSGNTIYF
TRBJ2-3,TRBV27,CASSPRTGFGSTDTQYF
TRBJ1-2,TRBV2,CASTLTRGTYGYTF
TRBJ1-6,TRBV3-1,CASSQGWGESPLHF
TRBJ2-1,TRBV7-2,CASSPASGRGNEQFF
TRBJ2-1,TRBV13,CASSALTSGEQFF
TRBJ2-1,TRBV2,CASSLGGTAYNEQFF
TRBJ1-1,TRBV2,CASRDSQGAPEAFF
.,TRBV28,CASRANGGGETQYF
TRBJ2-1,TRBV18,CASSKTGTSGSRHTNEQFF
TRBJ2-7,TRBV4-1,CASSQIGRARRSYEQYF
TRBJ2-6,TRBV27,CASSPGGPGANVLTF
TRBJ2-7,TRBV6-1,CASSLSLSEQYF
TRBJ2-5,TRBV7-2,CASSFLAGGKETQYF
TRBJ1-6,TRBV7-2,CASSPGTGAGNSPLHF
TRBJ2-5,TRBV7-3,CASSLGRPGQETQYF
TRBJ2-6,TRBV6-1,CASSRSSGANVLTF
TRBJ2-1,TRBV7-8,CASSLAGLAGGDNEQFF
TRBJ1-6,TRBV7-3,CASSSTGHSNSPLHF
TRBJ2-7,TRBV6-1,CASSKVDSYEQYF
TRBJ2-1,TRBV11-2,CASSLVSSRDEQFF
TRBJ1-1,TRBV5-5,CASSLGLGPSTEAFF
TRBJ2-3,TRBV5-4,CASSLGGTGGSTDTQYF
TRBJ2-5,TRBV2,CASSDTGGTPQETQYF
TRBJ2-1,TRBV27,CASSLEGSGPHSNEQFF
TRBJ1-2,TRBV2,CASIRAGGIYGYTF
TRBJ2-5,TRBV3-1,CASSPTEEETQYF
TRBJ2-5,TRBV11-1,CASSSGLAGGSETQYF